This record covers a single T cell receptor beta chain. Its cognate antigen is unknown. Only in-frame clones appear in the TCRdb table, and some are missing; sequencing was by immunoSEQ multiplex PCR. Of about 120,000 clones in the sample, around 84% were seen once. The CDR3 is 14 residues long. The germline CDR1 and CDR2 sequences are SEHNR and FQNEAQ (reference sequence). V lost 5 bases to trimming and J lost 9 bases; unmatched junction nucleotides: 4. This sample was included in a study of T cell responses to AZD1222 COVID-19 vaccine. Study results and caveats: Seropositive status at baseline applied to only six AZD1222 recipients. Spike-specific TCRs gained breadth and depth after people received two AZD1222 doses. The donors showed a predominance of white British ancestry and of females, with possible underestimation of clonal diversity.

This clonotype was sampled from an adult in good health. The sequenced sample was peripheral blood, obtained on day 0 of AZD1222 vaccination. The V call is TRBV7-9, the J call TRBJ1-6; 10 nucleotides match TRBD1. The CDR3 is CASSLGQGFSPLHF. CDR3 DNA: TGTGCCAGCAGCCTGGGACAGGGGTTTTCACCCCTCCACTTT.